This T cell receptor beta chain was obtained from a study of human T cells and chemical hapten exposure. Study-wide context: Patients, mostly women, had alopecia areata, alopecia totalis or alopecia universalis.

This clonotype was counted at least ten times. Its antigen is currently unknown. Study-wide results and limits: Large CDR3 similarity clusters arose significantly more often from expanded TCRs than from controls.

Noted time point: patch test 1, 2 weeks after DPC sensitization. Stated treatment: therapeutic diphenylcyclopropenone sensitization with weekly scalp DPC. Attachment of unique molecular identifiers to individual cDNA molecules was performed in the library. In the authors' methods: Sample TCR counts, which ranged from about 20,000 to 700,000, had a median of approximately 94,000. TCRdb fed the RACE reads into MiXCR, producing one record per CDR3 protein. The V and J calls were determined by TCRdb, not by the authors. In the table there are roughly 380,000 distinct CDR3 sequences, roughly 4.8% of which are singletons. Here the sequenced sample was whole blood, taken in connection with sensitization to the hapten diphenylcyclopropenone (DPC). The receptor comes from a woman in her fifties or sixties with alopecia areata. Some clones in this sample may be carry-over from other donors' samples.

CDR3 sequence: CASSYHSMNTEAFF. The CDR3 coding sequence is TGTGCCAGCAGTTACCACTCTATGAACACTGAAGCTTTCTTT. This sequence joins TRBV6-5 and TRBJ1-1; D call uncertain. The CDR3 runs to 14 residues. V was pared by 2 bases and J by 0 bases, with 7 bases between. Germline V lookup: CDR1 MNHEY, CDR2 SVGAGI.